Listed here are 27 T cell receptor beta chains from one sample, sequenced in a study of blood T cell repertoires in COVID-19. Measured with immunoSEQ multiplex PCR; TCRdb has only the in-frame clones, and not every one. The sample records hundreds of thousands of clones, around 90% being singletons. Material: PBMCs or T cells enriched from blood (not recorded which). The receptor set was obtained from a man aged 55 to 69 who had recovered from COVID-19.

The chain recombines TRBV11-2 with TRBJ2-3, with TRBD2 identical over 8 bases. Germline V CDR1 and CDR2: SGHAT, FQNNGV. V was pared by 4 bases and J by 6 bases, with 18 bases of the junction left unmatched. This CDR3 comprises 18 residues. The CDR3 bases are TGTGCCAGCAGCTCCCCCTCCTTTGCGGGAGGCCCGGGGGATACGCAGTATTTT. Its translation is CASSSPSFAGGPGDTQYF.

The chain recombines TRBV7-6 with TRBJ2-3; D remains ambiguous. This CDR3 has 15 residues. Germline V gives CDR1 SGHVS, CDR2 FNYEAQ. V was pared by 0 bases and J by 5 bases, with 12 bases between. The CDR3 coding sequence is TGTGCCAGCAGCTTAGCATCCGGTGGGCGAGATACGCAGTATTTT. Translated: CASSLASGGRDTQYF.

This clone was counted only a few times. This sequence joins TRBV29-1 and TRBJ1-2; D remains ambiguous. V lost 1 base and J 8 bases, leaving 11 bases between the germline ends. This CDR3 contains 12 residues. Germline CDR1 reads SQVTM; CDR2 reads ANQGSEA. CDR3 residues: CSVEGPLPGYTF. CDR3 DNA sequence: TGCAGCGTTGAAGGTCCTCTACCCGGCTACACCTTC.

The rearrangement links TRBV7-2 to TRBJ2-1; 8 bases map to TRBD2. This CDR3 comprises 15 residues. In germline, CDR1 is SGHTA, CDR2 FQGNSA. Trimming removed 3 bases from V and 9 bases from J; junction bases left unmatched: 10. The CDR3 region has the DNA TGTGCCAGCAGCTTTAGCGGGAACCTCGATACTGAGCAGTTCTTC. It is translated as CASSFSGNLDTEQFF.

The J gene is TRBJ2-5, the V gene TRBV5-4; TRBD2 might be the D (5 bases). CDR3 length: 15 residues. V dropped 4 bases and J dropped 9 bases, with 22 bases sitting between them. CDR1 and CDR2 (germline): SGHNT, YYREEE (reference sequence). CDR3 loop: CASSLSGPGRSAQYF. The DNA of the CDR3 is TGTGCCAGCAGCCTAAGCGGCCCTGGTCGGAGTGCCCAGTACTTC.

The chain combines TRBV11-3 with TRBJ2-2, with TRBD2 identical over 8 bases. Germline lookup yields CDR1 SGHNT and CDR2 YENEEA. There are 15 residues in the CDR3. V lost 4 bases to trimming and J lost 5 bases; unmatched junction nucleotides: 6. The CDR3 loop is CASSSFSGKTGELFF. In nucleotides, the CDR3 is TGTGCCAGCAGCTCTTTTAGCGGGAAAACCGGGGAGCTGTTTTTT.

In DNA form, the CDR3 reads TGTGCCAGCAGCTTAGGTCTACAAAACGAGGCTGGCCAGGAGCAGTTCTTC. This translates into CASSLGLQNEAGQEQFF. The V call is TRBV7-9, the J call TRBJ2-1; D not certain. The germline gives CDR1 SEHNR, CDR2 FQNEAQ (reference sequence). This CDR3 is built from 17 residues. Trimming removed 1 base at V and 10 bases at J, with 23 bases between.

This clone has a single count. The genes are TRBV18 and TRBJ2-7; 7 nucleotides align to TRBD1. Per the germline V gene, CDR1 is KGHSH and CDR2 is LQKENI. The length of the CDR3 is 14 residues. J was trimmed by 3 bases and V by 1 base; bases with no gene match: 3. The CDR3 reads CASSPQGQNYEQYF. CDR3 nucleotide sequence: TGTGCCAGCTCACCACAGGGACAGAACTACGAGCAGTACTTC.

This clone was seen once. The chain recombines TRBV30 with TRBJ2-5; 12 nucleotides align to TRBD2. Germline V CDR1 and CDR2: GTSNPN, SVGIG (reference sequence). Trimming at V came to 0 bases and at J to 5 bases, leaving 10 bases not matched to a gene. The CDR3 spans 17 residues. Here the CDR3 DNA reads TGTGCCTGGAGTGTACTTAGGCTAGCGGGGGGGCGGGAGACCCAGTACTTC. Its protein product is CAWSVLRLAGGRETQYF.

This CDR3 reads CASSELAGGNQPQHF. The CDR3 DNA is TGTGCCAGCAGTGAACTTGCAGGGGGCAATCAGCCCCAGCATTTT. V is TRBV6-1 and J is TRBJ1-5, with TRBD1 as a possible D gene (6 bases). V was trimmed by 2 bases and J by 2 bases, leaving 10 bases between them. Germline values: CDR1 MNHNS, CDR2 SASEGT. CDR3 length: 15 residues.

The rearrangement joins TRBV18 to TRBJ1-1, with D possibly TRBD1 on 6 matching bases. The germline CDR1 and CDR2 sequences are KGHSH and LQKENI. The CDR3 extends over 15 amino acids. Trimming cost V 3 bases and J 0 bases, with 11 bases left between them. The CDR3, as DNA: TGTGCCAGCTCACCTCGGGGACAAATGAACACTGAAGCTTTCTTT. This codes for CASSPRGQMNTEAFF.

The chain recombines TRBV7-8 with TRBJ2-5, with 8 bases lining up with TRBD1. The trim removed 2 bases at V and 7 bases at J, leaving 9 bases unmatched. The CDR3 has 15 amino acids. Germline V gene lookup returns CDR1 SGHVS and CDR2 FQNEAQ. The CDR3 spells CASSLSRQGRMTQYF. CDR3 bases: TGTGCCAGCAGCTTATCGAGACAGGGGAGGATGACCCAGTACTTC.

The J gene is TRBJ2-7, the V gene TRBV11-2, with D possibly matching TRBD1 (7 bases). Germline V CDR1 and CDR2: SGHAT, FQNNGV. The V end was cut by 5 bases, the J end by 1 base, with 15 bases between. CDR3 length: 15 residues. The CDR3 nucleotides read TGTGCCAGCAGCCCAGGGCCAGGGGGGTCCTACGAGCAGTACTTC. Translation: CASSPGPGGSYEQYF.

This chain links TRBV11-2 with TRBJ2-5, with 8 bases identical to TRBD1. CDR1 is SGHAT, CDR2 FQNNGV, per germline. After removal of 6 bases from V and 3 bases from J, the junction contained 9 bases not matched to a gene. The CDR3 loop spans 15 amino acids. The CDR3 reads CASSPHPGQEETQYF. The CDR3 DNA sequence: TGTGCCAGCAGTCCCCACCCGGGACAGGAAGAGACCCAGTACTTC.

The J gene is TRBJ2-5, the V gene TRBV9; maybe TRBD2 (5 bases). The CDR3 has 17 residues. V shed 0 bases and J shed 5 bases, with 20 bases lying between them. The germline CDR1 and CDR2 sequences are SGDLS and YYNGEE. CDR3 amino acids: CASSVGGGVEVRETQYF. The DNA of the CDR3 is TGTGCCAGCAGCGTAGGTGGAGGAGTAGAGGTGAGGGAGACCCAGTACTTC.

The chain carries TRBV3-1 (or the pseudogene TRBV3-2) and TRBJ2-2; TRBD1 aligns across 7 bases. Trimming removed 1 base from V and 2 bases from J; junction bases left unmatched: 4. The CDR3 covers 16 residues. Germline loops: CDR1 LGHDT, CDR2 YNNKEL (reference sequence). CDR3 DNA sequence: TGTGCCAGCAGCCAAGGACAGGGATTTAACACCGGGGAGCTGTTTTTT. It yields the protein CASSQGQGFNTGELFF.

The CDR3 here is CASTLLAGRPGETQYF. For the CDR3, the DNA is TGTGCCAGCACCCTACTAGCGGGGAGGCCAGGGGAGACCCAGTACTTC. The V gene is TRBV2, the J gene TRBJ2-5, with 10 bases that match TRBD2. The germline V gene encodes CDR1 SNHLY and CDR2 FYNNEI. The CDR3 is 16 amino acids. V was clipped by 7 bases and J by 5 bases; unmatched bases: 13. Combining the CDR3 with reference TRBV2 and TRBJ2-5 gives the whole variable domain EPEVTQTPSHQVTQMGQEVILRCVPISNHLYFYWYRQILGQKVEFLVSFYNNEISEKSEIFDDQFSVERPDGSNFTLKIRSTKLEDSAMYFCASTLLAGRPGETQYFGPGTRLLVL.

The chain uses TRBV7-9 and TRBJ2-1; D call uncertain. The CDR3 loop spans 12 amino acids. The germline V and J ends were trimmed by 1 base and 8 bases, with 6 bases remaining between them. Germline V gene sequence: CDR1 SEHNR, CDR2 FQNEAQ (reference sequence). The CDR3 nucleotides are TGTGCCAGCAGCTTAGTAGTTTATGAGCAGTTCTTC. This translates into CASSLVVYEQFF.

V usage is TRBV19 and J usage is TRBJ1-1; perhaps TRBD1 as D (6 bases). V lost 3 bases, J lost 4 bases, and 21 bases lay in between. Germline CDR1 and CDR2: LNHDA and SQIVND (reference sequence). The length of the CDR3 is 17 residues. DNA for the CDR3: TGTGCCAGTAGTATCACAGGGAAGGTCAAACGGAGCACTGAAGCTTTCTTT. Translating it yields CASSITGKVKRSTEAFF.

The chain couples TRBV19 to TRBJ1-1, with D possibly being TRBD1 (6 bases). The CDR3 consists of 15 residues. Germline V gene lookup returns CDR1 LNHDA and CDR2 SQIVND (reference sequence). V lost 3 bases, J lost 3 bases, and 14 bases lay in between. CDR3 sequence reads: CASSISDRAYTEAFF. The CDR3 DNA reads TGTGCCAGTAGTATTTCGGACAGAGCCTACACTGAAGCTTTCTTT.

The J gene is TRBJ2-1, the V gene TRBV5-4; 12 bases are shared with TRBD2. Germline V gene sequence: CDR1 SGHNT, CDR2 YYREEE (reference sequence). V was clipped by 2 bases and J by 8 bases; unmatched bases: 5. The CDR3 has 15 residues. CDR3 coding DNA: TGTGCCAGCAGCTTAACTAGCGGGGGGTGGGATGAGCAGTTCTTC. Translation gives CASSLTSGGWDEQFF.

This CDR3 reads CASSLDLTGQTSYGYTF. The DNA for the CDR3 is TGTGCCAGCAGCTTAGATCTGACAGGACAGACTTCCTATGGCTACACCTTC. V usage is TRBV11-2 and J usage is TRBJ1-2, with TRBD1 as a possible D gene (6 bases). This CDR3 spans 17 amino acids. The V end was cut by 0 bases, the J end by 4 bases, with 18 bases between. Germline V lookup: CDR1 SGHAT, CDR2 FQNNGV.

In its sample, this clone was seen once. The V gene is TRBV19, the J gene TRBJ1-2, with a weak D call TRBD1 (6 bases). V gave up 5 bases and J gave up 3 bases, with 16 bases separating them. CDR3 length: 15 amino acids. Looked up from germline, CDR1 is LNHDA and CDR2 is SQIVND (reference sequence). The CDR3 bases are TGTGCCAGTAGTCCCCAGAAAGGGGGTGACTATGGCTACACCTTC. It yields the protein CASSPQKGGDYGYTF.

V is TRBV10-1 and J is TRBJ2-2, with 10 positions matching TRBD1. Trimming cost V 6 bases and J 3 bases; bases outside gene matches: 4. There are 15 residues in the CDR3. Germline V gene sequence: CDR1 WNHNN, CDR2 SYGVQD (reference sequence). The CDR3 region has the DNA TGCGCCAGCAGCGGGACAGGGGTTGACACCGGGGAGCTGTTTTTT. As protein: CASSGTGVDTGELFF.

The gene calls are TRBV7-6 and TRBJ2-5; 7 bases are shared with TRBD2. Germline CDR1 reads SGHVS; CDR2 reads FNYEAQ. J gave up 1 base and V 5 bases, and 10 bases lay outside the gene matches. The CDR3 loop spans 16 amino acids. The CDR3 loop is CASSPLAGVSQETQYF. CDR3 bases: TGTGCCAGCAGCCCTCTCGCGGGGGTCTCCCAAGAGACCCAGTACTTC.

CDR3 nucleotide sequence: TGTGCCAGCTCACCGCGGGCCAGGGGCCTGTCCTACGAGCAGTACTTC. Translated: CASSPRARGLSYEQYF. The chain couples TRBV18 to TRBJ2-7, with D tentatively TRBD1 (6 bases). The CDR3 has 16 amino acids. Germline V gene sequence: CDR1 KGHSH, CDR2 LQKENI. V was trimmed by 3 bases and J by 1 base, leaving 16 bases between them.

J is TRBJ1-2 and V is TRBV5-1; no definite D call. This CDR3 has 13 amino acids. Germline values: CDR1 SGHRS, CDR2 YFSETQ. V lost 4 bases and J lost 3, with 10 bases in between. The chain's CDR3 is CASSLGGDYGYTF. For the CDR3, the DNA is TGCGCCAGCAGCCTCGGCGGGGACTATGGCTACACCTTC.